This TCR beta chain appears in the sequencing data of a study of T-cell reconstitution after alpha-beta-depleted transplantation in children. This sample's TCRbeta library carried unique molecular identifier barcodes. MiXCR, applied by TCRdb to the PCR reads, yields one record per CDR3 protein. The data show 7,500 to 8,500 distinct CDR3 sequences, 30% seen once. Findings and limits, study-wide: The origin of alpha-beta T cells about two months after transplant was reportedly several hundred expanded graft clones. Where some patients showed high TCRbeta diversity at day 60, it came from recipient T cells and thymic progenitors that had survived. Most T-cell counts and diversity one year after the transplant came from T cells that were newly produced.

The CDR3 covers 11 residues. Germline V gene sequence: CDR1 ENHRY, CDR2 SYGVKD. Trimming removed 5 bases from V and 6 bases from J, with 6 bases in between. To note about this clonotype: Its specificity is not known.

The input for sequencing was peripheral blood, taken 60 days after TCRalphabeta/CD19-depleted stem cell transplant. The source is a boy younger than two who had a stem cell transplant for SCID, so the T cells may come from the graft donor. This chain links TRBV10-3 with TRBJ2-3; D is unresolved. CDR3 protein: CAISFLDTQYF. CDR3 coding DNA: TGTGCCATCAGTTTTCTGGATACGCAGTATTTT.